What follows is one T cell receptor beta chain and its context. Its matching antigen is unknown. This record comes from a study of neurological immune-mediated disorders. A 10-nucleotide random UMI tagged transcripts in template-switch 5'RACE cDNA synthesis. MiXCR was run by TCRdb on the 5' RACE reads, yielding one entry per CDR3 protein. Here the sample spans 18,000 or so distinct CDR3 sequences, 12% to 15% being singletons. Study-level findings and limits: No expanded-clone CDR3 amino acid sequence recurred across subjects, suggesting private TCR-beta repertoires.

Sorted libraries came from 1 million CD4+ or CD8+ T cells. The sample consisted of CD4+ T cells from blood. The sequence was collected from a woman in her fifties or sixties with HTLV-1-associated myelopathy (HAM/TSP).

The CDR3 protein is CAWSTKGLYQETQYF. Written as DNA, the CDR3 is TGTGCCTGGAGCACGAAAGGACTGTACCAAGAGACCCAGTACTTC. V gene TRBV30 combines with J gene TRBJ2-5; D is possibly TRBD2 (5 bases). V shed 3 bases and J shed 0 bases, with 14 bases lying between them. CDR1 GTSNPN and CDR2 SVGIG come from the germline V gene (reference sequence). CDR3 length: 15 residues.